This record concerns one T cell receptor beta chain sequence. The data are from a study of control samples from healthy donors and cancer patients. This CDR3 has 16 residues. Trimming took 0 bases from V and 0 from J, leaving 13 bases between them. Per the germline V gene, CDR1 is SGHNT and CDR2 is YYREEE (reference sequence). The table came from immunoSEQ multiplex PCR; TCRdb's copy has only in-frame clones and leaves some out. The table lists about 130,000 clones, more than 85% of them singletons. The receptor was derived from a man aged 18-30 years in good health. V usage is TRBV5-4 and J usage is TRBJ2-7; D gene unclear. The sequencing input was blood. CDR3 sequence (DNA): TGTGCCAGCAGCTTGGGCCTGGGCAGATCCTCCTACGAGCAGTACTTC. Amino acids: CASSLGLGRSSYEQYF.